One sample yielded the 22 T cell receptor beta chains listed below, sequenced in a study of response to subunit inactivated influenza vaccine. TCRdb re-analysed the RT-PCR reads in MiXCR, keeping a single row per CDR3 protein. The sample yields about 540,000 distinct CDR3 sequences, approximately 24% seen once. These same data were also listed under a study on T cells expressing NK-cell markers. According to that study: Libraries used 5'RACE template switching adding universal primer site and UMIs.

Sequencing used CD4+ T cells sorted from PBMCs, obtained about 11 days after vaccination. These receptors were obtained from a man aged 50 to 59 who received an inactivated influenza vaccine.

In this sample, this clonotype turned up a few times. CDR3 loop: CASSHAAGQKETQYF. CDR3 coding DNA: TGTGCCAGCAGCCATGCGGCGGGACAAAAAGAGACCCAGTACTTC. This rearrangement joins TRBV4-2 to TRBJ2-5; D is perhaps TRBD1 or TRBD2 (6 bases each). Germline V gene data show CDR1 as LGHNA and CDR2 as YNFKEQ. This CDR3 is built from 15 residues. Trimming took off 3 bases at V and 3 bases at J, with 14 bases between the two ends.

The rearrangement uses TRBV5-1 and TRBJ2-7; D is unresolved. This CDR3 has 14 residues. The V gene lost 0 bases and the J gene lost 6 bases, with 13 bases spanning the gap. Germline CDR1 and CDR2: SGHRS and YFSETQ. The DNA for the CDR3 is TGCGCCAGCAGCTTGGACAGCACCCTACTCGAGCAGTACTTC. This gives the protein CASSLDSTLLEQYF.

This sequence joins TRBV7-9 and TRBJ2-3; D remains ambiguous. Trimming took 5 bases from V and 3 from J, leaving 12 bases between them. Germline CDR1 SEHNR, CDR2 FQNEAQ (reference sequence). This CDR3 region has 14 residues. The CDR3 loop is CASSAPVRTDTQYF. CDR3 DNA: TGTGCCAGCAGCGCGCCAGTCCGGACAGATACGCAGTATTTT.

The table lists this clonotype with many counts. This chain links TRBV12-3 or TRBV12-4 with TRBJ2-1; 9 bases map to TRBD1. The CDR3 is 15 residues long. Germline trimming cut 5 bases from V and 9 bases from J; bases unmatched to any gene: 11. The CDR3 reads CASSRGGQGPFEQFF. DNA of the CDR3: TGTGCCAGCAGTCGAGGGGGACAGGGCCCCTTTGAGCAGTTCTTC.

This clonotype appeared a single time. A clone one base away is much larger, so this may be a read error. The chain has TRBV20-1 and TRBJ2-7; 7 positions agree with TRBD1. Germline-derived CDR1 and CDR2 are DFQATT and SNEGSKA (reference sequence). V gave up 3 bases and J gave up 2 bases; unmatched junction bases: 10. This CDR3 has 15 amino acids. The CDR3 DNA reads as TGCAGTGCTAGCTCCCCGACAGGGAACCCCTACGAGCAGTACTTC. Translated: CSASSPTGNPYEQYF.

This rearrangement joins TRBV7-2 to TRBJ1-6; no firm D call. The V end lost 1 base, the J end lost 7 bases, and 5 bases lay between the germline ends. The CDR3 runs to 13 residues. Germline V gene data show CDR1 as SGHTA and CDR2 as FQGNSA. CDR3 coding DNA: TGTGCCAGCAGCTTAGAGACGAATTCACCCCTCCACTTT. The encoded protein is CASSLETNSPLHF.

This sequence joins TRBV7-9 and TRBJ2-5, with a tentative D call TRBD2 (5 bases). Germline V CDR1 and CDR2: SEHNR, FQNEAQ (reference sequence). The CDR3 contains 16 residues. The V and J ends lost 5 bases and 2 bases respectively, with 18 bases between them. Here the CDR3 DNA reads TGTGCCAGCAGCATTCGGCCGGGAACGATGCAAGAGACCCAGTACTTC. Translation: CASSIRPGTMQETQYF.

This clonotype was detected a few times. The CDR3 DNA reads TGTGCCAGCAGACAGGGTTCTGATAATTCACCCCTCCACTTT. Translated: CASRQGSDNSPLHF. The rearrangement uses TRBV12-3 or TRBV12-4 and TRBJ1-6; the D gene is possibly TRBD1 (6 bases). The V end lost 6 bases, the J end lost 5 bases, and 11 bases lay between the germline ends. The CDR3 is made up of 14 amino acids.

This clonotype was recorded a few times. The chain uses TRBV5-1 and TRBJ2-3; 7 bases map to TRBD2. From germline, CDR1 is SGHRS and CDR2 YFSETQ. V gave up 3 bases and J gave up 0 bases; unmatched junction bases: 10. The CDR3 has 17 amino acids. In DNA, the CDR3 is TGCGCCAGCAGCTCCGGGGTTCATAGCGGGAGCACAGATACGCAGTATTTT. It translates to CASSSGVHSGSTDTQYF. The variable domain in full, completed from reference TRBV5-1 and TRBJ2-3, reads KAGVTQTPRYLIKTRGQQVTLSCSPISGHRSVSWYQQTPGQGLQFLFEYFSETQRNKGNFPGRFSGRQFSNSRSEMNVSTLELGDSALYLCASSSGVHSGSTDTQYFGPGTRLTVL.

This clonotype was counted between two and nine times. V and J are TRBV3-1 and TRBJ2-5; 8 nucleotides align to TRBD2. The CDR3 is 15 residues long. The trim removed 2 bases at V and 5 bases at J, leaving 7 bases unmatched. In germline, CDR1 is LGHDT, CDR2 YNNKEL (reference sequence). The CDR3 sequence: CASSQNRGGPETQYF. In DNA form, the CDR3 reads TGTGCCAGCAGCCAAAATCGGGGGGGCCCCGAGACCCAGTACTTC.

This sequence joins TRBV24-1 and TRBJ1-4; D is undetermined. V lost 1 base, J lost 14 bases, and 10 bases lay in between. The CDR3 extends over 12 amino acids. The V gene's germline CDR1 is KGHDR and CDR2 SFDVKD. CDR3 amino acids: CATSDFGDILFF. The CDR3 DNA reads TGTGCCACCAGTGATTTCGGGGATATTCTGTTTTTT.

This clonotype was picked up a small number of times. CDR3 bases: TGTGCCAGCAGTGAATATCGATCACAGAAAAATGAAAAACTGTTTTTT. Its translation is CASSEYRSQKNEKLFF. The V and J genes are TRBV6-1 and TRBJ1-4; D remains ambiguous. The length of the CDR3 is 16 residues. Trimming stripped 2 bases from V and 5 bases from J, with 15 bases between. Germline V CDR1 and CDR2: MNHNS, SASEGT.

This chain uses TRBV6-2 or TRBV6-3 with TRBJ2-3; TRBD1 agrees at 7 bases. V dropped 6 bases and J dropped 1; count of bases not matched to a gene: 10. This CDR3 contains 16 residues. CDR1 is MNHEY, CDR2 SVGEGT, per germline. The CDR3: CASRRTGAVGTDTQYF. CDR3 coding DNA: TGTGCCAGCAGGCGTACAGGGGCGGTCGGCACAGATACGCAGTATTTT.

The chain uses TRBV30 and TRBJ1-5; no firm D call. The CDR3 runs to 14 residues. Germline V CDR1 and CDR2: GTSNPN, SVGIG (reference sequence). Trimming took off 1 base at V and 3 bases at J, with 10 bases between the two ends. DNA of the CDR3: TGTGCCTGGAGTGGAGGTCAGGTCAATCAGCCCCAGCATTTT. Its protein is CAWSGGQVNQPQHF.

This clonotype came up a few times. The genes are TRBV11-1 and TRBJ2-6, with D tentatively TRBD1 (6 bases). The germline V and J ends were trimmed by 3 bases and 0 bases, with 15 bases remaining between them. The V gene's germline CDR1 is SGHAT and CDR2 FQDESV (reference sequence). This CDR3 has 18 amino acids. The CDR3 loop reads CASSLGLQGSSGANVLTF. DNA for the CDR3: TGTGCCAGCAGCTTGGGGTTACAGGGTTCCTCTGGGGCCAACGTCCTGACTTTC.

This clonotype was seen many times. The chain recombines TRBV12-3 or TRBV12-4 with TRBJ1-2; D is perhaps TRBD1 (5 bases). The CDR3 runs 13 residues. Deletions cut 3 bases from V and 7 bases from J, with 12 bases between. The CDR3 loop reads CASSFGGSGGYTF. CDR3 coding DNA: TGTGCCAGCAGTTTTGGGGGTAGCGGTGGCTACACCTTC.

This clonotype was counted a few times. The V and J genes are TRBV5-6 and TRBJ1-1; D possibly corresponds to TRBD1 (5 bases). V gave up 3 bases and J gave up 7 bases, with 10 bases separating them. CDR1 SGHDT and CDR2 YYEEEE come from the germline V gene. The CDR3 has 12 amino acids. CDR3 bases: TGTGCCAGCAGCTGGGGACGGTATGAAGCTTTCTTT. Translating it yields CASSWGRYEAFF. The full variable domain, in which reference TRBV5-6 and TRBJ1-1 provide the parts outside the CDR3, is DAGVTQSPTHLIKTRGQQVTLRCSPKSGHDTVSWYQQALGQGPQFIFQYYEEEERQRGNFPDRFSGHQFPNYSSELNVNALLLGDSALYLCASSWGRYEAFFGQGTRLTVV.

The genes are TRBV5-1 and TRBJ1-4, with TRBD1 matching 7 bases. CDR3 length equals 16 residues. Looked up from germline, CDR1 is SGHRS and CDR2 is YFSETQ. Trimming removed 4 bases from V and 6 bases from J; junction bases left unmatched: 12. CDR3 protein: CASSPTEAGGYEKLFF. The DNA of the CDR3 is TGCGCCAGCAGCCCTACGGAGGCAGGGGGTTATGAAAAACTGTTTTTT.

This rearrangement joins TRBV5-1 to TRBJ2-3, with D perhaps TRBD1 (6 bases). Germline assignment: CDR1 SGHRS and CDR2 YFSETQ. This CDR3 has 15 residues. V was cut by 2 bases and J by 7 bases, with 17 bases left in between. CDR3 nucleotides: TGCGCCAGCAGCTTAGGGGACACCGAGGTAAATACGCAGTATTTT. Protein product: CASSLGDTEVNTQYF.

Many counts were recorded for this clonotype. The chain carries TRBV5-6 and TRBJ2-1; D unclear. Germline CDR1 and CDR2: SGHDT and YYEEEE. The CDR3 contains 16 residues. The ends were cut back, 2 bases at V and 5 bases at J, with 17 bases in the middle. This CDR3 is CASSLLGVSVDNEQFF. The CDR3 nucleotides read TGTGCCAGCAGCTTATTGGGTGTATCCGTCGACAATGAGCAGTTCTTC.

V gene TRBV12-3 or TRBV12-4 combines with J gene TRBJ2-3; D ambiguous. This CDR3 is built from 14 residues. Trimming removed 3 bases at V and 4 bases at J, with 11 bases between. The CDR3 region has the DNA TGTGCCAGCAGTTTGAGGTCGAATGCAGATACGCAGTATTTT. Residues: CASSLRSNADTQYF.

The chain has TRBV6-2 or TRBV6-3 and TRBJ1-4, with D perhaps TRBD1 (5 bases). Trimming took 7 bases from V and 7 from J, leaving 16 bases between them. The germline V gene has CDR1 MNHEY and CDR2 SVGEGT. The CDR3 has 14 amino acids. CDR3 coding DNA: TGTGCCAGCAATTCCGGGACGACGGGTGAAAAACTGTTTTTT. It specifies CASNSGTTGEKLFF.